The 15 T cell receptor beta chains below come from one sample, sequenced in a study of T cell changes during pregnancy in multiple sclerosis. Here immunoSEQ multiplex PCR was the method, and the copy in TCRdb shows in-frame clones only, minus some. Seen here are approximately 60,000 clones, 90% observed once, and the top ten hold 5% to 7.5%. The sequences come from peripheral blood, collected in the third trimester of pregnancy. The receptor set was obtained from a female donor in good health, enrolled as a control in a pregnancy study.

This chain joins TRBV27 and TRBJ2-7, with 7 bases aligning to TRBD2. The CDR3 is made up of 15 amino acids. The V and J ends lost 3 bases and 4 bases, in that order; junction bases with no gene match: 9. Germline V CDR1 and CDR2: MNHEY, SMNVEV (reference sequence). The CDR3 region is CASSFSRGEVYEQYF. The CDR3, as DNA: TGTGCCAGCAGTTTCTCTCGGGGGGAAGTATACGAGCAGTACTTC.

A few counts support this clone. The chain's CDR3 is CASSQGQGKETQYF. The CDR3 DNA is TGCGCCAGCAGCCAAGGGCAGGGAAAAGAGACCCAGTACTTC. V is TRBV4-3 and J is TRBJ2-5, with D maybe TRBD1 (5 bases). Germline V gene lookup returns CDR1 LGHNA and CDR2 YSLEER. This CDR3 is built from 14 residues. V shed 1 base and J shed 3 bases, with 9 bases lying between them.

The chain uses TRBV19 and TRBJ2-5, with 9 bases matching TRBD1. There are 16 residues in the CDR3. From germline, CDR1 is LNHDA and CDR2 SQIVND (reference sequence). V gave up 5 bases and J gave up 5 bases; unmatched junction bases: 12. The CDR3 loop reads CASSSGQGGAVETQYF. The CDR3 DNA reads TGTGCCAGTAGTTCGGGACAGGGAGGGGCTGTGGAGACCCAGTACTTC.

This clone was found a few times. J is TRBJ2-7 and V is TRBV14; D uncertain. Germline CDR1 reads SGHDN; CDR2 reads FVKESK. This CDR3 comprises 15 residues. Trimming removed 4 bases at V and 2 bases at J, with 15 bases between. CDR3 sequence: CASSLQGGSTYEQYF. The CDR3 nucleotides read TGTGCCAGCAGCCTCCAAGGCGGATCCACCTACGAGCAGTACTTC. Complete variable domain (other parts from reference TRBV14 and TRBJ2-7): EAGVTQFPSHSVIEKGQTVTLRCDPISGHDNLYWYRRVMGKEIKFLLHFVKESKQDESGMPNNRFLAERTGGTYSTLKVQPAELEDSGVYFCASSLQGGSTYEQYFGPGTRLTVT.

In DNA form, the CDR3 reads TGTGCCAGCAGCCCCTCCCCTTTGAGCTCCGGGGAGCTGTTTTTT. Translation gives CASSPSPLSSGELFF. V and J are TRBV9 and TRBJ2-2; D call uncertain. The CDR3 sequence is 15 residues long. Looked up from germline, CDR1 is SGDLS and CDR2 is YYNGEE. Trimming stripped 4 bases from V and 6 bases from J, with 16 bases between.

The chain employs TRBV19 and TRBJ1-5, with 7 bases that match TRBD1. CDR3 size: 14 residues. J was trimmed by 5 bases and V by 3 bases; bases with no gene match: 4. The germline V gene encodes CDR1 LNHDA and CDR2 SQIVND (reference sequence). Here the CDR3 DNA reads TGTGCCAGTAGTATTGGCAGGGGGGATCAGCCCCAGCATTTT. As protein: CASSIGRGDQPQHF.

The chain couples TRBV19 to TRBJ1-4; D unclear. Germline lookup yields CDR1 LNHDA and CDR2 SQIVND (reference sequence). The CDR3 length is 13 residues. Trimming took off 6 bases at V and 5 bases at J, with 10 bases between the two ends. The CDR3 nucleotides are TGTGCCAGTAGGGACGGCGGGAATGAAAAACTGTTTTTT. This sequence encodes CASRDGGNEKLFF.

This clone was recorded once. This chain uses TRBV28 with TRBJ1-2, with a tentative D call TRBD1 (5 bases). Germline V gene sequence: CDR1 MDHEN, CDR2 SYDVKM. V lost 1 base, J lost 0 bases, and 6 bases lay in between. There are 14 residues in the CDR3. CDR3 DNA: TGTGCCAGCAGTTTATCAGGGCCTAACTATGGCTACACCTTC. Translation: CASSLSGPNYGYTF.

The chain carries TRBV6-5 and TRBJ1-1; possibly TRBD1 for D (5 bases). Germline loops: CDR1 MNHEY, CDR2 SVGAGI. V dropped 3 bases and J dropped 8 bases, with 16 bases sitting between them. The CDR3 has 14 amino acids. The CDR3 DNA sequence: TGTGCCAGCAGTTATGAGGTTGGGGCGACCGAAGCTTTCTTT. Its translation is CASSYEVGATEAFF.

J is TRBJ1-5 and V is TRBV5-6; TRBD1 aligns across 9 bases. V shed 6 bases and J 2 bases; nucleotides not matched to a gene: 9. Germline V gives CDR1 SGHDT, CDR2 YYEEEE. The CDR3 consists of 16 residues. The CDR3 reads CASTLNRGLGNQPQHF. The CDR3 DNA reads TGTGCCAGCACCCTAAACAGGGGGCTAGGCAATCAGCCCCAGCATTTT.

V usage is TRBV6-5 and J usage is TRBJ1-3; a possible D gene is TRBD1 (5 bases). Trimming removed 6 bases from V and 0 bases from J, with 9 bases in between. CDR3 size: 14 residues. From germline, CDR1 is MNHEY and CDR2 SVGAGI. This chain's CDR3 is CASRNGGSGNTIYF. CDR3 DNA sequence: TGTGCCAGCAGGAACGGGGGCTCTGGAAACACCATATATTTT.

V usage is TRBV19 and J usage is TRBJ2-7, with TRBD2 matching over 12 bases. Germline loops: CDR1 LNHDA, CDR2 SQIVND (reference sequence). The CDR3 is made up of 16 amino acids. The J segment lost 0 bases and the V segment lost 6 bases, leaving 6 bases of the junction unmatched. The chain's CDR3 is CASRTSGGPGSYEQYF. Here the CDR3 DNA reads TGTGCCAGTAGGACTAGCGGGGGACCAGGCTCCTACGAGCAGTACTTC. The full variable domain, its missing parts supplied by reference TRBV19 and TRBJ2-7, is DGGITQSPKYLFRKEGQNVTLSCEQNLNHDAMYWYRQDPGQGLRLIYYSQIVNDFQKGDIAEGYSVSREKKESFPLTVTSAQKNPTAFYLCASRTSGGPGSYEQYFGPGTRLTVT.

The chain employs TRBV19 and TRBJ1-2; D unclear. Germline loops: CDR1 LNHDA, CDR2 SQIVND (reference sequence). Trimming removed 6 bases from V and 5 bases from J, with 16 bases in between. The CDR3 is made up of 14 amino acids. The CDR3 sequence: CASRRDLGGYGYTF. The DNA of the CDR3 is TGTGCCAGTAGACGGGATCTTGGTGGGTATGGCTACACCTTC.

The V and J genes are TRBV2 and TRBJ2-7; the match to TRBD1 covers 11 bases. The CDR3 loop spans 15 amino acids. The trim removed 6 bases at V and 3 bases at J, leaving 7 bases unmatched. Germline CDR1 SNHLY, CDR2 FYNNEI. The CDR3 DNA sequence: TGTGCCAGCAGAGTGGGACAGGGGGGGAACTACGAGCAGTACTTC. It yields the protein CASRVGQGGNYEQYF.

The gene calls are TRBV11-2 and TRBJ2-7, with TRBD1 matching 8 bases. The germline V gene encodes CDR1 SGHAT and CDR2 FQNNGV. The CDR3 is 12 residues long. V gave up 5 bases and J gave up 5 bases; unmatched junction bases: 2. The CDR3 region has the DNA TGTGCCAGCAGCACGGGACAGGACGAGCAGTACTTC. Protein: CASSTGQDEQYF.